This TCR beta chain was documented in a study of T cell responses to AZD1222 COVID-19 vaccine. Overall study results and limits: White British donors predominated, females outnumbered males, and clonal diversity was possibly underestimated. There were repertoire samples only from the period after the peak T cell response. Researchers report vaccine-associated CD4 TCRs spanning spike, with dominance at 160-218 and 743-854. At baseline, seropositivity was found in only six or seven AZD1222 recipients.

About this clone itself: Its target is not known.

Only in-frame clones appear in the TCRdb table, and some are missing; sequencing was by immunoSEQ multiplex PCR. The table lists about 100,000 clones, about 89% of them singletons. The CDR3 runs 11 residues. Trimming cost V 7 bases and J 4 bases, with 7 bases left between them. Germline V gene sequence: CDR1 MDHEN, CDR2 SYDVKM. The receptor's source is an adult in good health. The chain couples TRBV28 to TRBJ2-5, with D unclear. Sample: peripheral blood, taken on day 0 of AZD1222 vaccination. The CDR3 nucleotides read TGTGCCAGCAACTATCGAGAGACCCAGTACTTC. Its translation is CASNYRETQYF. Together with reference TRBV28 and TRBJ2-5, the CDR3 gives the full variable domain: DVKVTQSSRYLVKRTGEKVFLECVQDMDHENMFWYRQDPGLGLRLIYFSYDVKMKEKGDIPEGYSVSREKKERFSLILESASTNQTSMYLCASNYRETQYFGPGTRLLVL.